The source of this T cell receptor (beta chain) is a study of identical twins. Study observations and caveats: The analysis was cross-sectional rather than longitudinal within donors. Excess twin sharing in beta out-of-frame sequences was weaker. The more abundant beta clonotypes in cord blood had fewer insertions, and memory repertoires did not show this.

Template switching added a universal primer site, and cDNA bore unique molecular identifiers. From the 5' RACE reads, TCRdb called clonotypes with MiXCR, one entry per CDR3 protein. This sample has more than 1.5 million distinct CDR3 sequences, with more than 30% found just once. A few counts support this clonotype. What it recognizes is unknown. CDR1 and CDR2 from the germline V gene are SEHNR and FQNEAQ (reference sequence). The V and J ends lost 5 bases and 5 bases respectively, with 15 bases between them. The CDR3 is 15 residues long. This TCR was sampled from a newborn girl in good health. The V and J genes are TRBV7-9 and TRBJ1-4, with a possible D match to TRBD1 (6 bases). What was sequenced was cord blood. The CDR3 here is CASSRAEGGNEKLFF. The DNA for the CDR3 is TGTGCCAGCAGCCGAGCGGAGGGGGGGAATGAAAAACTGTTTTTT.